The 3 T cell receptor beta chains reported below all come from one sample, sequenced in a study of monozygotic twins with cystic fibrosis. Clones were sequenced by immunoSEQ multiplex PCR, and TCRdb holds only the in-frame ones, with some missing. The repertoire consists of 30,000 to 35,000 clones, with approximately 92% occurring once and the leading ten covering 0.85% to 1%. The sequencing sample was made of blood. These receptors all come from a girl aged 2 to 9 with cystic fibrosis.

J is TRBJ2-3 and V is TRBV9; perhaps D is TRBD1 or TRBD2 (5 bases each). The CDR3 has 15 amino acids. V dropped 0 bases and J dropped 0 bases, with 8 bases sitting between them. CDR1 is SGDLS, CDR2 YYNGEE, per germline. The CDR3 region is CASSVAGPSTDTQYF. CDR3 in DNA: TGTGCCAGCAGCGTAGCGGGACCTAGCACAGATACGCAGTATTTT.

As DNA, the CDR3 is TGTGCCAGCGGAGGGACTAATGAAAAACTGTTTTTT. Its translation: CASGGTNEKLFF. The chain uses TRBV2 and TRBJ1-4; D remains ambiguous. Germline V gives CDR1 SNHLY, CDR2 FYNNEI. V was pared by 8 bases and J by 2 bases, with 6 bases between. The CDR3 sequence is 12 residues long.

This rearrangement joins TRBV2 to TRBJ2-7; D assignment may be TRBD1 or TRBD2 (5 bases each). Germline V gene lookup returns CDR1 SNHLY and CDR2 FYNNEI. V lost 6 bases, J lost 1 base, and 22 bases lay in between. CDR3 length: 17 residues. For the CDR3, the DNA is TGTGCCAGCAGATCCGGCGGTTCAGGGTGGGGGTCCTACGAGCAGTACTTC. Amino acid sequence: CASRSGGSGWGSYEQYF. Combining the CDR3 with reference TRBV2 and TRBJ2-7 gives the whole variable domain EPEVTQTPSHQVTQMGQEVILRCVPISNHLYFYWYRQILGQKVEFLVSFYNNEISEKSEIFDDQFSVERPDGSNFTLKIRSTKLEDSAMYFCASRSGGSGWGSYEQYFGPGTRLTVT.